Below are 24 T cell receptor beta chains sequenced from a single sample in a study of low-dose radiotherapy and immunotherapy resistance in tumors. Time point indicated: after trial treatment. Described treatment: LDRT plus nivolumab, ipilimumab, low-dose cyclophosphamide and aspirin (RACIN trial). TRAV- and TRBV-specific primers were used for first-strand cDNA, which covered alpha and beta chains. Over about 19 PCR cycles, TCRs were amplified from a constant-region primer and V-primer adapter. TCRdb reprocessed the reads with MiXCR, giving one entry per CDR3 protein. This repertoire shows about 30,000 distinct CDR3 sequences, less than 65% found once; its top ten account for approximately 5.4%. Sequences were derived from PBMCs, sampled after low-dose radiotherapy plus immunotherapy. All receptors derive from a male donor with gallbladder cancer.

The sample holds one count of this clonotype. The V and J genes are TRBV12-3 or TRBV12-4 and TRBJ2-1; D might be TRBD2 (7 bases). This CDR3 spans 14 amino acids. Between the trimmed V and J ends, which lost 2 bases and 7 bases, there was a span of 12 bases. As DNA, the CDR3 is TGTGCCAGCAGTTTAATTAGGGGGGGAAATGAGCAGTTCTTC. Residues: CASSLIRGGNEQFF.

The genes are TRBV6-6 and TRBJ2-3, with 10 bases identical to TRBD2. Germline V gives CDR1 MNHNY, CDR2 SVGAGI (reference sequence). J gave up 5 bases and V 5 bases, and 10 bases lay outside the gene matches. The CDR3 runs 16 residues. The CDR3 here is CASSVSAGGQLDTQYF. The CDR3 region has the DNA TGTGCCAGCAGTGTATCAGCGGGGGGGCAGTTAGATACGCAGTATTTT.

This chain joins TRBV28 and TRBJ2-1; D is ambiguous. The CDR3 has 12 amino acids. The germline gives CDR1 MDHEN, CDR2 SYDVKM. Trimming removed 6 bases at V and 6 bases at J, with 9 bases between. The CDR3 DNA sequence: TGTGCCAGCAGCCTAGGTCGCAATGAGCAGTTCTTC. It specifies CASSLGRNEQFF.

CDR3 nucleotide sequence: TGTGCCAGCAGCGGAGCCCATTTGAACAGGGGGCGCATATTGAACACTGAAGCTTTCTTT. As protein: CASSGAHLNRGRILNTEAFF. V is TRBV5-8 and J is TRBJ1-1; TRBD1 matches at 9 bases. This CDR3 has 20 residues. Germline loops: CDR1 SGHTS, CDR2 YDEGEE. Germline trimming cut 4 bases from V and 0 bases from J; bases unmatched to any gene: 19.

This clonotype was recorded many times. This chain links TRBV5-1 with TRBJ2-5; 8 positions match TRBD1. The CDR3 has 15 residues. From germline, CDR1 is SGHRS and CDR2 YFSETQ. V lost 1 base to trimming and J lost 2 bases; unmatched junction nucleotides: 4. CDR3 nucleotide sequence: TGCGCCAGCAGCTTGCAGGGGGCTAGTCAAGAGACCCAGTACTTC. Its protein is CASSLQGASQETQYF.

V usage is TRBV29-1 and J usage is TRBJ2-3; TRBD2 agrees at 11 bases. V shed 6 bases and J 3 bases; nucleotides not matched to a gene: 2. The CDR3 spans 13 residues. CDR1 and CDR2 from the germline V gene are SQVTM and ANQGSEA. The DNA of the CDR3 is TGCAGCGTCGCTAGCGGGAGGACAGATACGCAGTATTTT. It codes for CSVASGRTDTQYF.

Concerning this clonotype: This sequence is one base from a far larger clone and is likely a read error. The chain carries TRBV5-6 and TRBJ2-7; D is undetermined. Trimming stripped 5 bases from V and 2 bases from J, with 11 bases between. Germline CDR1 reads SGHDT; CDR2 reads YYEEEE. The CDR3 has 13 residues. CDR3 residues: CASSYGGTYEQYF. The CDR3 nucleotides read TGTGCCAGCAGTTACGGTGGGACCTACGAGCAGTACTTC.

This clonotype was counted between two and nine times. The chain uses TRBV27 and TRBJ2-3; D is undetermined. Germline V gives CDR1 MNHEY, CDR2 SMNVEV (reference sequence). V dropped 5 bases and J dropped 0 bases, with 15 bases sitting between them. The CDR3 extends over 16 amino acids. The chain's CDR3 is CASSPHWAASTDTQYF. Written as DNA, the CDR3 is TGTGCCAGCAGTCCCCACTGGGCGGCTAGCACAGATACGCAGTATTTT.

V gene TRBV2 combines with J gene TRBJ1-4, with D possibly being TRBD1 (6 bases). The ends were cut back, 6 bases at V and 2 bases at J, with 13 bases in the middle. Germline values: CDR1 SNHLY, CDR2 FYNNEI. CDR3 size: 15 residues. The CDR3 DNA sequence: TGTGCCAGCAGCCTCACAGGGTTGACTAATGAAAAACTGTTTTTT. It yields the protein CASSLTGLTNEKLFF.

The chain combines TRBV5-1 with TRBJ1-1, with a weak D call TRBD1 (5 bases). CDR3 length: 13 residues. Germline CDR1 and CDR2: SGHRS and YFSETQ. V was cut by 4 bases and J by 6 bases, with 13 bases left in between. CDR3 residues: CASSRTQTAEAFF. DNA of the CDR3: TGCGCCAGCAGCCGGACGCAGACAGCTGAAGCTTTCTTT.

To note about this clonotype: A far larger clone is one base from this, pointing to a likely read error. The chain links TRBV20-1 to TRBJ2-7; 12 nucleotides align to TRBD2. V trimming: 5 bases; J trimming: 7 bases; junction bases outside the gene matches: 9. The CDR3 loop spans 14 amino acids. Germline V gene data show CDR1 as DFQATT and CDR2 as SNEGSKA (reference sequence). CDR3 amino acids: CSAQLAGGLNEQYF. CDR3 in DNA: TGCAGTGCTCAACTAGCGGGAGGTCTCAATGAGCAGTACTTC.

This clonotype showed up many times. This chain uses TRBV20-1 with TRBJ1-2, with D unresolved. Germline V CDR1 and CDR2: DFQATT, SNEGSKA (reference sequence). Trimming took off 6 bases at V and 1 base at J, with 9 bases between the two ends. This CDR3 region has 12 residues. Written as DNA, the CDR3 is TGCAGTGCGAGCTCGGGTAACTATGGCTACACCTTC. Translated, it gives CSASSGNYGYTF.

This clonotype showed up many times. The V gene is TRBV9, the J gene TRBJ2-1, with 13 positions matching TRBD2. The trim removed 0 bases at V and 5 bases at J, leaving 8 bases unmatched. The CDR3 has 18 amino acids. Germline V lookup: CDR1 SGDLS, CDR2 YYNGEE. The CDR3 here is CASSVAHSGTSGNNEQFF. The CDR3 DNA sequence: TGTGCCAGCAGCGTAGCACATTCCGGGACTAGCGGGAACAATGAGCAGTTCTTC. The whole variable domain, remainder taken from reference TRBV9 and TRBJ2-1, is DSGVTQTPKHLITATGQRVTLRCSPRSGDLSVYWYQQSLDQGLQFLIQYYNGEERAKGNILERFSAQQFPDLHSELNLSSLELGDSALYFCASSVAHSGTSGNNEQFFGPGTRLTVL.

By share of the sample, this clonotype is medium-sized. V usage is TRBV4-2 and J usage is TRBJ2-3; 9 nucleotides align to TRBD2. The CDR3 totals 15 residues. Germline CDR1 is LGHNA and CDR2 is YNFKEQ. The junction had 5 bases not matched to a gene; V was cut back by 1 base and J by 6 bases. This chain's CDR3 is CASSQGGGAMDTQYF. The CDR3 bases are TGTGCCAGCAGCCAAGGCGGGGGGGCCATGGATACGCAGTATTTT.

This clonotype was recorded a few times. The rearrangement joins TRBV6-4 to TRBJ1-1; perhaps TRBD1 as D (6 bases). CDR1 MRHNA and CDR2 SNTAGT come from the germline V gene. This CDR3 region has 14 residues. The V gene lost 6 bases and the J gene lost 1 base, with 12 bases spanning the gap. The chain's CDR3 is CASRSGTPNTEAFF. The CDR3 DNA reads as TGTGCCAGCAGAAGTGGGACACCGAACACTGAAGCTTTCTTT.

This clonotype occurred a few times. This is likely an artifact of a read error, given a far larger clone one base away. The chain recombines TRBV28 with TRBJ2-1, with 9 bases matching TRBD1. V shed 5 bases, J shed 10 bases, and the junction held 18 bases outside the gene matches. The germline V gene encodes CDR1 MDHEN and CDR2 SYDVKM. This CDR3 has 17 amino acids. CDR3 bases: TGTGCCAGCAGTAGTGTCGCCCGGGACAGGGTCTCCTACGAGCAGTTCTTC. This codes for CASSSVARDRVSYEQFF.

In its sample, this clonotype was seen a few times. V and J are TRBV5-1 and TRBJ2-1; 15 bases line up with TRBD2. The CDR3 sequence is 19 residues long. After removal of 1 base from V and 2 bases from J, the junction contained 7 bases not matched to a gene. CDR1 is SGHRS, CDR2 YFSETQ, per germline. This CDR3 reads CASSLPPGLAGGPYNEQFF. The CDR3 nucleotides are TGCGCCAGCAGCTTGCCTCCCGGACTAGCGGGAGGGCCCTACAATGAGCAGTTCTTC.

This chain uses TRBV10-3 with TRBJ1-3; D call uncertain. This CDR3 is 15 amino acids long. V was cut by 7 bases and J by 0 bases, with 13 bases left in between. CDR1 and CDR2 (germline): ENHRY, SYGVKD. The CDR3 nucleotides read TGTGCCATCAAACCGACGGCGGTCTCTGGAAACACCATATATTTT. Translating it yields CAIKPTAVSGNTIYF.

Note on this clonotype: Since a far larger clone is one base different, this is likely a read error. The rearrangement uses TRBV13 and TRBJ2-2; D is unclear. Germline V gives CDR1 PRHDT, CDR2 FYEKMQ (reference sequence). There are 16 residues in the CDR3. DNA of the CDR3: TGTGCCATCAGCCAAGGTAAAGGGCGGAACACCGGGGAGCTGTTTTTT. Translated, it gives CAISQGKGRNTGELFF.

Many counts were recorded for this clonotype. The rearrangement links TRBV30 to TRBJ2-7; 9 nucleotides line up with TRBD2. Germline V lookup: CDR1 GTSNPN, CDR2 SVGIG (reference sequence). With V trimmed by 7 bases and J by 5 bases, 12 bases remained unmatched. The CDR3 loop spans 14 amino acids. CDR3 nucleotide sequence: TGTGCCTTTTCCCGGGGCGGGGGGGGAGACGAGCAGTACTTC. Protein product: CAFSRGGGGDEQYF.

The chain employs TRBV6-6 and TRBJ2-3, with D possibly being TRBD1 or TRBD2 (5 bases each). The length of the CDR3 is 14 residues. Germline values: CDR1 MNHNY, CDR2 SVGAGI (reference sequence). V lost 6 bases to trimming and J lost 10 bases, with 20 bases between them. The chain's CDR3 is CASSLAFLGEAQYF. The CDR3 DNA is TGTGCCAGCAGCCTTGCTTTCTTGGGGGAAGCGCAGTATTTT.

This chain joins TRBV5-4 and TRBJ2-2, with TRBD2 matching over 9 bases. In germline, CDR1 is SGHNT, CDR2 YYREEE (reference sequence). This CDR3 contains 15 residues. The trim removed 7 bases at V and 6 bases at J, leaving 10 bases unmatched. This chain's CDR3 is CASENRGGVSGELFF. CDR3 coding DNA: TGTGCCAGCGAGAACCGCGGGGGGGTCTCCGGGGAGCTGTTTTTT. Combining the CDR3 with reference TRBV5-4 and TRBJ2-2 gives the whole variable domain ETGVTQSPTHLIKTRGQQVTLRCSSQSGHNTVSWYQQALGQGPQFIFQYYREEENGRGNFPPRFSGLQFPNYSSELNVNALELDDSALYLCASENRGGVSGELFFGEGSRLTVL.

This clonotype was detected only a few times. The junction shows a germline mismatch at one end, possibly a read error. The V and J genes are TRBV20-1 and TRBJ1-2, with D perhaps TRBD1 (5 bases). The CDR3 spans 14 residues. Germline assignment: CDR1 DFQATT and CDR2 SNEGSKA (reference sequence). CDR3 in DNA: TGCAGTGCTAGGGGGCCGGGGGGTAACTCTGGCTACACCTTC. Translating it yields CSARGPGGNSGYTF.

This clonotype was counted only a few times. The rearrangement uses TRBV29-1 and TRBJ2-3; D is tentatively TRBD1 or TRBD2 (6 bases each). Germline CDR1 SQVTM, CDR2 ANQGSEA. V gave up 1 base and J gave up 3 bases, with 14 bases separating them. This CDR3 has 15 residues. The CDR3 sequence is CSVEVPGASTDTQYF. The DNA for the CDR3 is TGCAGCGTTGAAGTTCCGGGGGCCTCGACAGATACGCAGTATTTT.